This is a list of T cell receptor beta chains from one sample in a study of cytomegalovirus exposure and HLA in healthy donors. Only in-frame clones appear in the TCRdb table, and some are missing; sequencing was by immunoSEQ multiplex PCR. The data hold some 160,000 clones, with 70% to 90% observed a single time. The specimen sequenced was PBMCs. The receptors stem from a woman aged 18 to 35 in good health and CMV-seronegative. Each CDR3 is given with its conserved first and last residue. Each record gives: clone size, J gene, V gene, D gene, CDR3 DNA, CDR3 protein. D genes are given only for firm matches. A clone size is listed for some rows: how often the clone was seen (once, few, many), or a class if it is expanded.

clone size: .
J gene: TRBJ1-5
V gene: TRBV6-1
D gene: .
CDR3 DNA: TGTGCCAGCAGGGTACAGGGATATAGCAATCAGCCCCAGCATTTT
CDR3 protein: CASRVQGYSNQPQHF

clone size: .
J gene: TRBJ2-6
V gene: TRBV28
D gene: .
CDR3 DNA: TGTGCCAGCATTGGGGGCAGCTCTGGGGCCAACGTCCTGACTTTC
CDR3 protein: CASIGGSSGANVLTF

clone size: .
J gene: TRBJ2-7
V gene: TRBV27
D gene: TRBD1
CDR3 DNA: TGTGCCAGCGGTACAACCGGGACAGGGAGGTACGAGCAGTACTTC
CDR3 protein: CASGTTGTGRYEQYF

clone size: .
J gene: TRBJ1-2
V gene: TRBV5-1
D gene: TRBD1
CDR3 DNA: TGCGCCAGCAGCATCTCAGGGGGGAACGATGGCTACACCTTC
CDR3 protein: CASSISGGNDGYTF

clone size: .
J gene: TRBJ1-1
V gene: TRBV5-6
D gene: TRBD1
CDR3 DNA: TGTGCCAGTAGGATACAGGGGGGCACTGAAGCTTTCTTT
CDR3 protein: CASRIQGGTEAFF

clone size: .
J gene: TRBJ1-6
V gene: TRBV7-9
D gene: .
CDR3 DNA: TGTGCCAGCAGCCCAAAGATGCCAGGCTCACCCCTCCACTTT
CDR3 protein: CASSPKMPGSPLHF

clone size: .
J gene: TRBJ2-3
V gene: TRBV19
D gene: .
CDR3 DNA: TGTGCCAGTGGCACAGGGAAAGATACGCAGTATTTT
CDR3 protein: CASGTGKDTQYF

clone size: .
J gene: TRBJ2-5
V gene: TRBV5-1
D gene: .
CDR3 DNA: TGCGCCAGCAGCTTGACTAGTGCAGCGGAGACCCAGTACTTC
CDR3 protein: CASSLTSAAETQYF

clone size: .
J gene: TRBJ2-1
V gene: TRBV6-1
D gene: .
CDR3 DNA: TGTGCCAGCAAGGGGGCCTACAATGAGCAGTTCTTC
CDR3 protein: CASKGAYNEQFF

clone size: .
J gene: TRBJ2-5
V gene: TRBV5-1
D gene: TRBD2
CDR3 DNA: TGCGCCAGCAGCTTGGCACCGACCGGGACTAGCGAGGAGACCCAGTACTTC
CDR3 protein: CASSLAPTGTSEETQYF

clone size: .
J gene: TRBJ1-2
V gene: TRBV4-2
D gene: .
CDR3 DNA: TGTGCCAGCAGCCAAGAAGGGGGGGGTAGCCTTCTGGATGGCTACACCTTC
CDR3 protein: CASSQEGGGSLLDGYTF

clone size: .
J gene: TRBJ1-2
V gene: TRBV19
D gene: .
CDR3 DNA: TGTGCCAGTAGTATTACAGGGCATGGCTACACCTTC
CDR3 protein: CASSITGHGYTF

clone size: .
J gene: TRBJ2-7
V gene: TRBV15
D gene: TRBD1
CDR3 DNA: TGTGCCACCGGGACAGGGTTGGCCTACGAGCAGTACTTC
CDR3 protein: CATGTGLAYEQYF

clone size: .
J gene: TRBJ1-6
V gene: TRBV5-1
D gene: TRBD1
CDR3 DNA: TGCGCCAGCAGTTCCCAGGGGGCCTCCTATAATTCACCCCTCCACTTT
CDR3 protein: CASSSQGASYNSPLHF

clone size: .
J gene: TRBJ1-1
V gene: TRBV5-8
D gene: TRBD1
CDR3 DNA: TGTGCCAGCAACCAGGACAGGGGGGCTGAAGCTTTCTTT
CDR3 protein: CASNQDRGAEAFF

clone size: .
J gene: TRBJ2-2
V gene: TRBV11-2
D gene: TRBD1
CDR3 DNA: TGTGCCAGCAGCTCCGGGACAGTCACCGGGGAGCTGTTTTTT
CDR3 protein: CASSSGTVTGELFF

clone size: .
J gene: TRBJ1-1
V gene: TRBV20-1
D gene: .
CDR3 DNA: TGCAGTGCTAGACGGGTTGAAGCTTTCTTT
CDR3 protein: CSARRVEAFF

clone size: .
J gene: TRBJ2-6
V gene: TRBV7-3
D gene: .
CDR3 DNA: TGTGCCAGCAGCGCCTCGACTTATTTACCGTCCTCTGGGGCCAACGTCCTGACTTTC
CDR3 protein: CASSASTYLPSSGANVLTF

clone size: .
J gene: TRBJ2-1
V gene: TRBV4-1
D gene: .
CDR3 DNA: TGCGCCAGCAGCCAGATCAGGGCTAGTGGATACAATGAGCAGTTCTTC
CDR3 protein: CASSQIRASGYNEQFF

clone size: .
J gene: TRBJ1-5
V gene: TRBV6-5
D gene: .
CDR3 DNA: TGTGCCAGCAACTCTGGTTTGGATCAGCCCCAGCATTTT
CDR3 protein: CASNSGLDQPQHF

clone size: .
J gene: TRBJ1-6
V gene: TRBV5-6
D gene: TRBD1
CDR3 DNA: TGTGCCAGCAGCGCGCGACAGGGGGGGATTTCACCCCTCCACTTT
CDR3 protein: CASSARQGGISPLHF

clone size: .
J gene: TRBJ2-1
V gene: TRBV9
D gene: .
CDR3 DNA: TGTGCCAGCAGCGTAGATGGCGGGACGTACAATGAGCAGTTCTTC
CDR3 protein: CASSVDGGTYNEQFF

clone size: .
J gene: TRBJ2-5
V gene: TRBV11-2
D gene: TRBD1
CDR3 DNA: TGTGCCAGCAGCTCCCGGACAGGGGGCTTAGAGACCCAGTACTTC
CDR3 protein: CASSSRTGGLETQYF

clone size: .
J gene: TRBJ2-3
V gene: TRBV5-1
D gene: .
CDR3 DNA: TGCGCCAGCAGCTTCCTAGCTGGATCCCCAGATACGCAGTATTTT
CDR3 protein: CASSFLAGSPDTQYF

clone size: .
J gene: TRBJ1-3
V gene: TRBV9
D gene: TRBD1
CDR3 DNA: TGTGCCAGCTCGGGATCAGGGGGCTCTGGAAACACCATATATTTT
CDR3 protein: CASSGSGGSGNTIYF

clone size: .
J gene: TRBJ2-5
V gene: TRBV28
D gene: TRBD2
CDR3 DNA: TGTGCCAGCAGTTCAGGGCGGGAGGAGACCCAGTACTTC
CDR3 protein: CASSSGREETQYF

clone size: .
J gene: TRBJ1-2
V gene: TRBV15
D gene: TRBD1
CDR3 DNA: TGTGCCACCAGCTCGACAGGGGGATCGGGTGGCTACACCTTC
CDR3 protein: CATSSTGGSGGYTF

clone size: .
J gene: TRBJ2-7
V gene: TRBV5-1
D gene: .
CDR3 DNA: TGCGCCAGCAGCTCCCTCCGGGGAGGTTCCTACGAGCAGTACTTC
CDR3 protein: CASSSLRGGSYEQYF

clone size: .
J gene: TRBJ2-1
V gene: TRBV7-3
D gene: TRBD2
CDR3 DNA: TGTGCCAGCAGCGCGAGCGGGAGTGACGAGCAGTTCTTC
CDR3 protein: CASSASGSDEQFF

clone size: .
J gene: TRBJ2-7
V gene: TRBV7-2
D gene: TRBD2
CDR3 DNA: TGTGCCAGCAGCGCGACTAGCGGGGGGGCTTTCTACGAGCAGTACTTC
CDR3 protein: CASSATSGGAFYEQYF

clone size: .
J gene: TRBJ2-7
V gene: TRBV7-9
D gene: .
CDR3 DNA: TGTTCCAGCAGCTTAGATCCGGCGAGGTCCGGATTCTCCTACGAGCAGTACTTC
CDR3 protein: CSSSLDPARSGFSYEQYF

clone size: .
J gene: TRBJ2-7
V gene: TRBV5-6
D gene: .
CDR3 DNA: TGTGCCAGCAGCTCCGGGACTCAGCACGAGCAGTACTTC
CDR3 protein: CASSSGTQHEQYF

clone size: once
J gene: TRBJ2-1
V gene: TRBV14
D gene: .
CDR3 DNA: TGTGCCAGTCCGCTAGGGACTCACTCTTGGGATGAGCAGTTCTTC
CDR3 protein: CASPLGTHSWDEQFF

clone size: .
J gene: TRBJ2-3
V gene: TRBV7-8
D gene: .
CDR3 DNA: TGTGCCAGCAGCTTAGCCCAGAATGAGGGGTATTTT
CDR3 protein: CASSLAQNEGYF

clone size: .
J gene: TRBJ2-3
V gene: TRBV9
D gene: TRBD2
CDR3 DNA: TGTGCCAGCAGCTCTCGACTAGCGGGAGTAATTGATGATACGCAGTATTTT
CDR3 protein: CASSSRLAGVIDDTQYF

clone size: .
J gene: TRBJ2-7
V gene: TRBV6-1
D gene: TRBD2
CDR3 DNA: TGTGCCAGCGCCGGAGGAGCGGGGGATGAGCAGTACTTC
CDR3 protein: CASAGGAGDEQYF

clone size: .
J gene: TRBJ1-1
V gene: TRBV28
D gene: TRBD1
CDR3 DNA: TGTGCCAGCAGTTCTTCCGGGACAGGGGGCAGAACTTTCTTT
CDR3 protein: CASSSSGTGGRTFF

clone size: .
J gene: TRBJ2-7
V gene: TRBV28
D gene: TRBD1
CDR3 DNA: TGTGCCAGCAGTTTTAGAGGACAGGGGGCATACGAGCAGTACTTC
CDR3 protein: CASSFRGQGAYEQYF

clone size: .
J gene: TRBJ2-7
V gene: TRBV28
D gene: TRBD1
CDR3 DNA: TGTGCCAGCCGATCCACCGGACAGGGTCACTCCTACGAGCAGTACTTC
CDR3 protein: CASRSTGQGHSYEQYF

clone size: .
J gene: TRBJ2-5
V gene: TRBV9
D gene: .
CDR3 DNA: TGTGCCAGCAGCTCTCACGGGAGTTCTCAAGAGACCCAGTACTTC
CDR3 protein: CASSSHGSSQETQYF

clone size: .
J gene: TRBJ1-6
V gene: TRBV5-4
D gene: TRBD1
CDR3 DNA: TGTGCCAGCACCGCGGACAGGGGGCATGGTTCACCCCTCCACTTT
CDR3 protein: CASTADRGHGSPLHF

clone size: .
J gene: TRBJ2-6
V gene: TRBV28
D gene: TRBD2
CDR3 DNA: TGTGCCAGCAGTTTATGGGTAGCGGGCTCTGGGGCCAACGTCCTGACTTTC
CDR3 protein: CASSLWVAGSGANVLTF